These 30 T cell receptor beta chains came from one sample sequenced in a study of cytomegalovirus exposure and HLA in healthy donors. The PCR used 60 Vbeta and 13 Jbeta primers. Assay used: immunoSEQ multiplex PCR; TCRdb lists only in-frame clones, some missing. The sample includes about 190,000 clones, roughly four fifths of them seen just once. Sequencing used PBMCs. The source of these receptors is a man aged 40-55 years in good health and CMV-seropositive.

The chain carries TRBV27 and TRBJ2-1, with 7 bases fitting TRBD2. V shed 2 bases and J 2 bases; nucleotides not matched to a gene: 12. Germline lookup yields CDR1 MNHEY and CDR2 SMNVEV (reference sequence). The length of the CDR3 is 18 residues. The CDR3 region is CASSLPSIGRAPYNEQFF. The CDR3 DNA sequence: TGTGCCAGCAGTTTACCCTCCATTGGGAGGGCCCCCTACAATGAGCAGTTCTTC.

The CDR3 protein is CASSLGRLSQETQYF. In nucleotides, the CDR3 is TGTGCCAGCAGCTTAGGCCGGTTAAGCCAAGAGACCCAGTACTTC. The chain is built from TRBV7-7 and TRBJ2-5; no firm D call. The CDR3 has 15 amino acids. The V end lost 1 base, the J end lost 1 base, and 10 bases lay between the germline ends. CDR1 is SSHAT, CDR2 FNYEAQ, per germline (reference sequence).

Only a few counts were recorded for this clone. The chain links TRBV6-1 to TRBJ1-5, with 11 bases lining up with TRBD1. V shed 4 bases, J shed 3 bases, and the junction held 11 bases outside the gene matches. The germline V gene encodes CDR1 MNHNS and CDR2 SASEGT. The CDR3 covers 18 residues. Written as DNA, the CDR3 is TGTGCCAGCAGTGGGGGACAGGGGGGGAAATTGATCAATCAGCCCCAGCATTTT. Protein: CASSGGQGGKLINQPQHF.

This chain connects TRBV27 to TRBJ2-5; 12 bases map to TRBD2. The CDR3 has 15 residues. V trimming: 6 bases; J trimming: 1 base; junction bases outside the gene matches: 3. The germline gives CDR1 MNHEY, CDR2 SMNVEV (reference sequence). The DNA of the CDR3 is TGTGCCAGCAGAAGGACTAGCGGGATCCAAGAGACCCAGTACTTC. This encodes CASRRTSGIQETQYF.

The rearrangement links TRBV6-1 to TRBJ1-6; TRBD1 agrees at 9 bases. CDR3 length: 16 amino acids. The germline V gene has CDR1 MNHNS and CDR2 SASEGT. Trimming cost V 2 bases and J 8 bases; bases outside gene matches: 7. CDR3 sequence (DNA): TGTGCCAGCAGTGAAATACCGGGACAGGGTTATTCACCCCTCCACTTT. It translates to CASSEIPGQGYSPLHF.

The J gene is TRBJ2-1, the V gene TRBV19; 14 nucleotides align to TRBD2. This CDR3 has 17 amino acids. Germline trimming cut 5 bases from V and 4 bases from J; bases unmatched to any gene: 7. CDR1 and CDR2 from the germline V gene are LNHDA and SQIVND (reference sequence). CDR3 nucleotide sequence: TGTGCCAGTAGTGAGCGGACTAGCGGGGGGACTTACAATGAGCAGTTCTTC. This translates into CASSERTSGGTYNEQFF.

This clone is a singleton in its sample. Other DNA sequences in the sample encode the same CDR3. J is TRBJ2-7 and V is TRBV18; TRBD1 matches at 9 bases. Germline CDR1 is KGHSH and CDR2 is LQKENI. The CDR3 runs to 13 residues. V dropped 5 bases and J dropped 3; count of bases not matched to a gene: 2. In nucleotides, the CDR3 is TGTGCCAGCTCATCGGGACAGGGCTACGAGCAGTACTTC. Its translation is CASSSGQGYEQYF.

For this clone: Other DNA variants within this sample encode the same CDR3. V usage is TRBV7-9 and J usage is TRBJ1-4; possible D gene TRBD1, 6 bases. The V gene lost 5 bases and the J gene lost 5 bases, with 12 bases spanning the gap. The CDR3 is 14 residues long. In germline, CDR1 is SEHNR, CDR2 FQNEAQ (reference sequence). CDR3: CASSLGGVNEKLFF. CDR3 sequence (DNA): TGTGCCAGCAGCCTAGGGGGGGTAAATGAAAAACTGTTTTTT.

The chain joins TRBV18 to TRBJ1-1; 8 bases fit TRBD1. V lost 6 bases, J lost 4 bases, and 7 bases stayed unmatched. The CDR3 runs 14 residues. Germline loops: CDR1 KGHSH, CDR2 LQKENI. The CDR3 region is CASSPWTGTTEAFF. For the CDR3, the DNA is TGTGCCAGCTCCCCATGGACAGGGACCACTGAAGCTTTCTTT.

This chain connects TRBV7-6 to TRBJ2-2; 10 nucleotides line up with TRBD1. V dropped 5 bases and J dropped 5; count of bases not matched to a gene: 14. The length of the CDR3 is 18 residues. In germline, CDR1 is SGHVS, CDR2 FNYEAQ. The chain's CDR3 is CASSPYTPGQGQTGELFF. In nucleotides, the CDR3 is TGTGCCAGCAGCCCATATACCCCGGGACAGGGGCAGACCGGGGAGCTGTTTTTT.

The chain carries TRBV2 and TRBJ2-7; maybe TRBD1 (5 bases). The V end lost 5 bases, the J end lost 6 bases, and 11 bases lay between the germline ends. This CDR3 has 12 amino acids. CDR1 and CDR2 from the germline V gene are SNHLY and FYNNEI. The CDR3 DNA is TGTGCCAGCAGTTTAGGGGTCGCCGAGCAGTACTTC. It encodes CASSLGVAEQYF. The full variable domain, in which reference TRBV2 and TRBJ2-7 provide the parts outside the CDR3, is EPEVTQTPSHQVTQMGQEVILRCVPISNHLYFYWYRQILGQKVEFLVSFYNNEISEKSEIFDDQFSVERPDGSNFTLKIRSTKLEDSAMYFCASSLGVAEQYFGPGTRLTVT.

This chain uses TRBV7-6 with TRBJ2-2, with D uncertain. V lost 0 bases and J 4 bases, leaving 12 bases between the germline ends. This CDR3 has 16 amino acids. Germline assignment: CDR1 SGHVS and CDR2 FNYEAQ. The DNA for the CDR3 is TGTGCCAGCAGCTTAGCGGAAGGCGGTTTCACCGGGGAGCTGTTTTTT. This translates into CASSLAEGGFTGELFF.

The chain couples TRBV7-3 to TRBJ2-1; 11 nucleotides line up with TRBD2. Losses at the gene ends were 1 base for V and 5 bases for J; bases not matched to a gene: 13. Germline CDR1 reads SGHTA; CDR2 reads FQGTGA. CDR3 length equals 19 residues. Written as DNA, the CDR3 is TGTGCCAGCAGCTTAAGTGGAACTAGCGGGAGTGGGACTGACAATGAGCAGTTCTTC. Its protein product is CASSLSGTSGSGTDNEQFF.

The rearrangement joins TRBV6-4 to TRBJ2-1; TRBD2 agrees at 11 bases. Germline V gives CDR1 MRHNA, CDR2 SNTAGT. The CDR3 totals 16 residues. The V and J ends lost 2 bases and 4 bases, in that order; junction bases with no gene match: 4. Here the CDR3 DNA reads TGTGCCAGCAGTGACGAGGGGACTAGCGGATACAATGAGCAGTTCTTC. The encoded protein is CASSDEGTSGYNEQFF.

The rearrangement joins TRBV18 to TRBJ2-7; 8 bases are shared with TRBD1. The CDR3 is made up of 14 amino acids. The trim removed 3 bases at V and 3 bases at J, leaving 4 bases unmatched. Germline V lookup: CDR1 KGHSH, CDR2 LQKENI. CDR3 sequence reads: CASSPPGTGYEQYF. The CDR3 coding sequence is TGTGCCAGCTCACCGCCCGGGACAGGCTACGAGCAGTACTTC.

The chain employs TRBV29-1 and TRBJ1-1; 11 nucleotides agree with TRBD1. The V segment lost 6 bases and the J segment 4 bases; nucleotides outside the gene matches: 10. The CDR3 contains 15 residues. Germline values: CDR1 SQVTM, CDR2 ANQGSEA. The CDR3 loop is CSVAPDRGLGTEAFF. CDR3 bases: TGCAGCGTCGCCCCGGACAGGGGGCTAGGCACTGAAGCTTTCTTT. The variable domain in full, with the rest retrieved from reference TRBV29-1 and TRBJ1-1, is SAVISQKPSRDICQRGTSLTIQCQVDSQVTMMFWYRQQPGQSLTLIATANQGSEATYESGFVIDKFPISRPNLTFSTLTVSNMSPEDSSIYLCSVAPDRGLGTEAFFGQGTRLTVV.

The chain has TRBV5-6 and TRBJ2-3, with 12 bases fitting TRBD1. This CDR3 is built from 17 residues. Germline V gives CDR1 SGHDT, CDR2 YYEEEE. The V and J ends lost 0 bases and 2 bases, in that order; junction bases with no gene match: 4. The CDR3 here is CASSLEGTGGITDTQYF. DNA of the CDR3: TGTGCCAGCAGCTTGGAGGGGACAGGGGGCATCACAGATACGCAGTATTTT.

The chain has TRBV5-4 and TRBJ1-1; D ambiguous. This CDR3 is 15 amino acids long. V gave up 0 bases and J gave up 0 bases, with 9 bases separating them. Germline V CDR1 and CDR2: SGHNT, YYREEE (reference sequence). In DNA form, the CDR3 reads TGTGCCAGCAGCTTGGCCGGTCAGGTGAACACTGAAGCTTTCTTT. Protein sequence: CASSLAGQVNTEAFF.

The chain couples TRBV18 to TRBJ2-3; 10 bases agree with TRBD2. The J segment lost 1 base and the V segment lost 2 bases, leaving 3 bases of the junction unmatched. Germline V gene data show CDR1 as KGHSH and CDR2 as LQKENI. This CDR3 comprises 16 residues. DNA for the CDR3: TGTGCCAGCTCACCAAGGACTAGCGGAGGCACAGATACGCAGTATTTT. It yields the protein CASSPRTSGGTDTQYF.

This chain links TRBV28 with TRBJ1-5, with 9 bases fitting TRBD1. Germline CDR1 reads MDHEN; CDR2 reads SYDVKM. V lost 10 bases to trimming and J lost 5 bases; unmatched junction nucleotides: 3. The CDR3 length is 12 residues. CDR3 DNA sequence: TGTGCCACCTACAGGGGGCATCAGCCCCAGCATTTT. As protein: CATYRGHQPQHF.

The V gene is TRBV6-1, the J gene TRBJ2-7; TRBD1 matches 10 bases. The CDR3 has 14 residues. The V and J ends lost 6 bases and 6 bases, in that order; junction bases with no gene match: 8. Germline V CDR1 and CDR2: MNHNS, SASEGT. The CDR3 DNA follows: TGTGCCAGCAGCCCCGGACAGGGGGTCGTCGAGCAGTACTTC. This codes for CASSPGQGVVEQYF.

V and J are TRBV21-1 and TRBJ2-7; the table's D call of TRBD2 was not tested on the DNA. TRBV21-1 is a recognized pseudogene. This CDR3 has 16 residues. CDR3 nucleotides: TGTGCCAGCAGCACCGAGACTAGCGGAGGGACCTACGAGCAGTACTTC. Protein product: CASSTETSGGTYEQYF.

V gene TRBV5-4 combines with J gene TRBJ1-2, with D perhaps TRBD1 (6 bases). Germline loops: CDR1 SGHNT, CDR2 YYREEE (reference sequence). The CDR3 spans 16 residues. Trimming left V 4 bases short and J 5 bases short, with 21 bases between. The CDR3 is CASSQGLAGVAYGYTF. In DNA, the CDR3 is TGTGCCAGCAGCCAAGGGTTGGCAGGGGTCGCATATGGCTACACCTTC.

The table lists this clone with a few counts. The gene calls are TRBV5-1 and TRBJ1-1, with 7 bases matching TRBD1. The CDR3 contains 16 residues. Germline V gene lookup returns CDR1 SGHRS and CDR2 YFSETQ. The V segment lost 4 bases and the J segment 0 bases; nucleotides outside the gene matches: 9. DNA for the CDR3: TGCGCCAGCAGCAAGGGACGGGACAGACTGAACACTGAAGCTTTCTTT. The encoded protein is CASSKGRDRLNTEAFF.

This clone was seen a few times. The CDR3 spells CASSLRTGVSTDTQYF. CDR3 DNA sequence: TGTGCCAGCAGCCTGCGGACAGGGGTGAGCACAGATACGCAGTATTTT. This rearrangement joins TRBV5-4 to TRBJ2-3; 9 positions agree with TRBD1. Trimming at V came to 4 bases and at J to 0 bases, leaving 6 bases not matched to a gene. Germline V lookup: CDR1 SGHNT, CDR2 YYREEE (reference sequence). The CDR3 spans 16 residues.

The CDR3 coding sequence is TGTGCCAGCAGCCAACACCTGCCTGGGGCCAACGTCCTGACTTTC. As protein: CASSQHLPGANVLTF. The chain carries TRBV5-8 and TRBJ2-6; no firm D call. The CDR3 totals 15 residues. V lost 4 bases, J lost 2 bases, and 10 bases lay in between. Per the germline V gene, CDR1 is SGHTS and CDR2 is YDEGEE. The full variable domain, with the rest looked up from reference TRBV5-8 and TRBJ2-6, is EAGVTQSPTHLIKTRGQQATLRCSPISGHTSVYWYQQALGLGLQFLLWYDEGEERNRGNFPPRFSGRQFPNYSSELNVNALELEDSALYLCASSQHLPGANVLTFGAGSRLTVL.

The gene calls are TRBV6-5 and TRBJ2-1; the match to TRBD2 covers 8 bases. The germline CDR1 and CDR2 sequences are MNHEY and SVGAGI. CDR3 length: 15 amino acids. V was clipped by 5 bases and J by 0 bases; unmatched bases: 3. CDR3 residues: CASSRSGSSYNEQFF. The CDR3 DNA follows: TGTGCCAGCAGTAGGAGCGGGAGCTCCTACAATGAGCAGTTCTTC.

V gene TRBV7-9 combines with J gene TRBJ2-7; the match to TRBD1 covers 10 bases. Losses at the gene ends were 5 bases for V and 5 bases for J; bases not matched to a gene: 9. This CDR3 has 15 residues. Germline CDR1 SEHNR, CDR2 FQNEAQ (reference sequence). The CDR3 is CASSPRTGGLDEQYF. The CDR3 bases are TGTGCCAGCAGCCCCCGGACAGGGGGTCTGGACGAGCAGTACTTC.

The rearrangement uses TRBV5-4 and TRBJ1-1; D perhaps matches TRBD1 (5 bases). The CDR3 length is 11 residues. V lost 5 bases and J 7 bases, leaving 9 bases between the germline ends. Germline V gene lookup returns CDR1 SGHNT and CDR2 YYREEE (reference sequence). CDR3 sequence: CASRGECEAFF. As DNA, the CDR3 is TGTGCCAGCAGAGGGGAATGTGAAGCTTTCTTT.

This sequence joins TRBV14 and TRBJ1-4, with 7 bases that match TRBD1. Germline values: CDR1 SGHDN, CDR2 FVKESK. V shed 1 base, J shed 7 bases, and the junction held 3 bases outside the gene matches. This CDR3 region has 14 residues. Here the CDR3 reads CASSQGGGIEKLFF. CDR3 sequence (DNA): TGTGCCAGCAGCCAAGGAGGGGGCATTGAAAAACTGTTTTTT.